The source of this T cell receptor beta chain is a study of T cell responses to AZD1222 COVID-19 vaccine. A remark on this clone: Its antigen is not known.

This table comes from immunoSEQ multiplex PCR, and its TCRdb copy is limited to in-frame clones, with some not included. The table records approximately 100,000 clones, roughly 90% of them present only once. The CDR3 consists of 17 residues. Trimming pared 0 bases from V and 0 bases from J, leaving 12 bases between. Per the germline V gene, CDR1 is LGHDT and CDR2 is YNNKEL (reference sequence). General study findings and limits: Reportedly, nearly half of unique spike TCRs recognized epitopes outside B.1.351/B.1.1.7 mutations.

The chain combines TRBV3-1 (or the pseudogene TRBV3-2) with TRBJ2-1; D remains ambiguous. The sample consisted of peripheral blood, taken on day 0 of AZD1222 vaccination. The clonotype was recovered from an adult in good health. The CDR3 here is CASSQETVGYSYNEQFF. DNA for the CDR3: TGTGCCAGCAGCCAAGAGACGGTTGGGTACTCCTACAATGAGCAGTTCTTC.